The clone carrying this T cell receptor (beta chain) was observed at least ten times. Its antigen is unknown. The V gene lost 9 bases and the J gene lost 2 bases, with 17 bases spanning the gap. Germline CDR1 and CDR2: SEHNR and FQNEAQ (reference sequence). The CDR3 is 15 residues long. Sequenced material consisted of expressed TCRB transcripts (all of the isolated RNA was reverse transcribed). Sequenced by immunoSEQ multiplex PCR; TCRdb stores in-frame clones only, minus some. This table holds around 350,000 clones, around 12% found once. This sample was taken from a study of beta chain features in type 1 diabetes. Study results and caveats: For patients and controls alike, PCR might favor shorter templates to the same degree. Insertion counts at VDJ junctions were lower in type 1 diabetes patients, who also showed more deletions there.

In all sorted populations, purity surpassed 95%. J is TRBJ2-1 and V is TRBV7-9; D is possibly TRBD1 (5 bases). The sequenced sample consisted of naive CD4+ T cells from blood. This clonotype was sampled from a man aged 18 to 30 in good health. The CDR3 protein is CASRGPGATYNEQFF. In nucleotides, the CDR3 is TGTGCCAGTAGGGGCCCCGGTGCTACCTACAATGAGCAGTTCTTC.